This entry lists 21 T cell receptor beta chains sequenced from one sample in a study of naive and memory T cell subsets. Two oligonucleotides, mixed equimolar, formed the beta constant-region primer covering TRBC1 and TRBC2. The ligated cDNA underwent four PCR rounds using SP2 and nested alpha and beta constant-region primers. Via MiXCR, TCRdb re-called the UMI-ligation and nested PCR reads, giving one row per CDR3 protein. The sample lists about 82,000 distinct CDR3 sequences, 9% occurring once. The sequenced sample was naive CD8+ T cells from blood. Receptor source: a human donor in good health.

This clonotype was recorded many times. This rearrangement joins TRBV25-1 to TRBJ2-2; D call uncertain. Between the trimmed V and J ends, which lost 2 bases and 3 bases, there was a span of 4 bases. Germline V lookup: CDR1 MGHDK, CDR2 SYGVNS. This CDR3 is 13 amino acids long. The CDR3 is CASSEAYTGELFF. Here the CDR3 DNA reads TGTGCCAGCAGTGAAGCTTACACCGGGGAGCTGTTTTTT.

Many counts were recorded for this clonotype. This CDR3 reads CSANSGESQSYEQYF. Written as DNA, the CDR3 is TGCAGTGCTAACAGCGGAGAGTCGCAGTCCTACGAGCAGTACTTC. The chain employs TRBV20-1 and TRBJ2-7; D possibly corresponds to TRBD2 (5 bases). Germline-derived CDR1 and CDR2 are DFQATT and SNEGSKA (reference sequence). This CDR3 spans 15 amino acids. V was pared by 4 bases and J by 1 base, with 17 bases between.

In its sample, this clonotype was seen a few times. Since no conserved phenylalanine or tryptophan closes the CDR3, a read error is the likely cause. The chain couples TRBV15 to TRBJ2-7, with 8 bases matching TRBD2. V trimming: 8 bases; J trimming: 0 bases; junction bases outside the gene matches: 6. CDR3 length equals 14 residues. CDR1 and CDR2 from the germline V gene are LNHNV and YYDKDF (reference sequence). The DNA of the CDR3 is TGTGCCACCCTACCCGGGGGGGACTCCTACGAGCAGTACCTC. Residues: CATLPGGDSYEQYL.

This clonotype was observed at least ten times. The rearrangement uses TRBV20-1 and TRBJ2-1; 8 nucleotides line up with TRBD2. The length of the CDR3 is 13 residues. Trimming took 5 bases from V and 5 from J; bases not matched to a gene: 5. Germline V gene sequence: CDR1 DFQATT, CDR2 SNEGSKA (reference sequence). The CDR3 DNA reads TGCAGTGCTCGTGAGCGGGGGAACAATGAGCAGTTCTTC. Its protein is CSARERGNNEQFF.

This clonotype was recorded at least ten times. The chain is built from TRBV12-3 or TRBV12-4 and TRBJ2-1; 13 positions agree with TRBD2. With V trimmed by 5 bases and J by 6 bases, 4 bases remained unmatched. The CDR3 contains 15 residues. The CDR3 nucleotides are TGTGCCAGCAGTCCTACTAGCGGGAGGGCCAATGAGCAGTTCTTC. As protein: CASSPTSGRANEQFF.

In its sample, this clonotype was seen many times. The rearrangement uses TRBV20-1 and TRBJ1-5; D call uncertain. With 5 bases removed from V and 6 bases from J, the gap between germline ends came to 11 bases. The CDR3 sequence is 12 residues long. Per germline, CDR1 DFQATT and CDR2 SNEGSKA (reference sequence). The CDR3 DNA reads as TGCAGTGCTGAGGACCCCACTCAGCCCCAGCATTTT. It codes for CSAEDPTQPQHF.

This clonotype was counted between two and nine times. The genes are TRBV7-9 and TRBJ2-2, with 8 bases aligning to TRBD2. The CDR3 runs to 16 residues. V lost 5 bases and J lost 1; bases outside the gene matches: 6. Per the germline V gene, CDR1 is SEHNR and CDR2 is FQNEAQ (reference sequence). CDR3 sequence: CASSPPSGRNTGELFF. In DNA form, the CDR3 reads TGTGCCAGCAGCCCGCCAAGCGGGAGGAACACCGGGGAGCTGTTTTTT. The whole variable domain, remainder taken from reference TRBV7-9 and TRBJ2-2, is DTGVSQNPRHKITKRGQNVTFRCDPISEHNRLYWYRQTLGQGPEFLTYFQNEAQLEKSRLLSDRFSAERPKGSFSTLEIQRTEQGDSAMYLCASSPPSGRNTGELFFGEGSRLTVL.

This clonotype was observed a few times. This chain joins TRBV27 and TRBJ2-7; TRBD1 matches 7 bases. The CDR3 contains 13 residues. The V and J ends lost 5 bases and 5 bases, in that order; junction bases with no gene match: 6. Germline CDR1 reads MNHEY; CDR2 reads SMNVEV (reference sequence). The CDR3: CASSQQGSHEQYF. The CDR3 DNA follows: TGTGCCAGCAGTCAACAGGGGAGCCACGAGCAGTACTTC.

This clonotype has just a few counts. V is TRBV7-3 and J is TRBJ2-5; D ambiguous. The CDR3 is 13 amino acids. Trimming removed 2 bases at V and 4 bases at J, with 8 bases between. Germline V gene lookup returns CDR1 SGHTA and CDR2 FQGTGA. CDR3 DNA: TGTGCCAGCAGCTTAGCTTCCGGAGAGACCCAGTACTTC. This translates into CASSLASGETQYF. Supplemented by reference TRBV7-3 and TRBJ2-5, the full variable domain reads GAGVSQTPSNKVTEKGKYVELRCDPISGHTALYWYRQSLGQGPEFLIYFQGTGAADDSGLPNDRFFAVRPEGSVSTLKIQRTERGDSAVYLCASSLASGETQYFGPGTRLLVL.

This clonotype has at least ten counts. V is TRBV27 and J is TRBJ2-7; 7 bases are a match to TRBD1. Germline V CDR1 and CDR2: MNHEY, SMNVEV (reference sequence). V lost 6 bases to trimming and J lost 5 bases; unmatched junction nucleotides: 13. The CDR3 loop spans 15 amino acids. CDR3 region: CASRLETGSLHEQYF. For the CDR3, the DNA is TGTGCCAGCAGACTTGAGACAGGGAGTCTCCACGAGCAGTACTTC.

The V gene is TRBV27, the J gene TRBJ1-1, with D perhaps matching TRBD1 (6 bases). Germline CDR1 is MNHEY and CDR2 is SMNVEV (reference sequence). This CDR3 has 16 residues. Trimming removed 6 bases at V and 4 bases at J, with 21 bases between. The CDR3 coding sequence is TGTGCCAGCAGCGTTCTGGGGGGGGGCAAGAGCACTGAAGCTTTCTTT. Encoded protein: CASSVLGGGKSTEAFF.

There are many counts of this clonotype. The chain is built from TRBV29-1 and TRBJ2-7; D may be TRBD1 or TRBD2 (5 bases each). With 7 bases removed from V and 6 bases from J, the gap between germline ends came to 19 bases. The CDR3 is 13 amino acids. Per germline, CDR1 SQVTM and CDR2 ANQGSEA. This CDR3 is CSARLRGLREQYF. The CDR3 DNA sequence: TGCAGCGCGAGGTTGAGGGGTTTGCGCGAGCAGTACTTC.

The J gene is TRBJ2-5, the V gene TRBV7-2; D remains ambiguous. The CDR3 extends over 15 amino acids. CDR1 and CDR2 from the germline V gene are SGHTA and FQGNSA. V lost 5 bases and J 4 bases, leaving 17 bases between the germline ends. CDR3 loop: CASSRAPLFGETQYF. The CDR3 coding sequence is TGTGCCAGCAGCCGCGCCCCACTTTTTGGAGAGACCCAGTACTTC. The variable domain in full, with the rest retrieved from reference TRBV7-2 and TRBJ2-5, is GAGVSQSPSNKVTEKGKDVELRCDPISGHTALYWYRQSLGQGLEFLIYFQGNSAPDKSGLPSDRFSAERTGGSVSTLTIQRTQQEDSAVYLCASSRAPLFGETQYFGPGTRLLVL.

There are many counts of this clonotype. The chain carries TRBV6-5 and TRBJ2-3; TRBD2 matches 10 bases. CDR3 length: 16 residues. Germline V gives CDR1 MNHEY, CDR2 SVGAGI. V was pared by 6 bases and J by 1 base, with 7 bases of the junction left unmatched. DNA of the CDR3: TGTGCCAGCAGGCCCGCTAGCGGGAGTGGCACAGATACGCAGTATTTT. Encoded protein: CASRPASGSGTDTQYF.

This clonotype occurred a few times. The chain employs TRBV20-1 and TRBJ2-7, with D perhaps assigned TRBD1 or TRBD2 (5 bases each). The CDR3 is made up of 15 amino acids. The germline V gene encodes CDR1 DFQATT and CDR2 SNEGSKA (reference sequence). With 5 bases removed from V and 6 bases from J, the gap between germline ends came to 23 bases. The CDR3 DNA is TGCAGTGCTGCCAACCGGGACCGCCTTTTGAGCGAGCAGTACTTC. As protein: CSAANRDRLLSEQYF.

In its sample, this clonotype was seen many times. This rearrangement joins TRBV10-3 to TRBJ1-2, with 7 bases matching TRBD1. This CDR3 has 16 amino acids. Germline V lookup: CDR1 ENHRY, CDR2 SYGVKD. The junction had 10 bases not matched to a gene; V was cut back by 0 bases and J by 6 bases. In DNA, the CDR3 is TGTGCCATCAGTGAGTCGACCTCAACAGGGGCCCATGGCTACACCTTC. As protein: CAISESTSTGAHGYTF.

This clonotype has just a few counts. This CDR3 reads CASSVEGNEQFF. CDR3 sequence (DNA): TGTGCCAGCAGCGTAGAGGGGAATGAGCAGTTCTTC. The V call is TRBV9, the J call TRBJ2-1, with TRBD1 as a possible D gene (5 bases). The CDR3 spans 12 residues. Trimming took off 0 bases at V and 7 bases at J, with 5 bases between the two ends. The germline V gene encodes CDR1 SGDLS and CDR2 YYNGEE.

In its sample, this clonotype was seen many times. This CDR3 is CASKGFQETQYF. The CDR3, as DNA: TGTGCCAGCAAGGGATTCCAAGAGACCCAGTACTTC. The chain joins TRBV12-3 or TRBV12-4 to TRBJ2-5; D is undetermined. V gave up 7 bases and J gave up 1 base, with 7 bases separating them. The CDR3 has 12 amino acids.

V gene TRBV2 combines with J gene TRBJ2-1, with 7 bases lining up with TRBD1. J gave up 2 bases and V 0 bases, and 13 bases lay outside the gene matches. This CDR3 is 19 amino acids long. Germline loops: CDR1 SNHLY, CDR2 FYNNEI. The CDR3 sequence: CASSEALHRTGATYNEQFF. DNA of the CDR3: TGTGCCAGCAGTGAAGCGCTTCACAGAACAGGGGCCACCTACAATGAGCAGTTCTTC.

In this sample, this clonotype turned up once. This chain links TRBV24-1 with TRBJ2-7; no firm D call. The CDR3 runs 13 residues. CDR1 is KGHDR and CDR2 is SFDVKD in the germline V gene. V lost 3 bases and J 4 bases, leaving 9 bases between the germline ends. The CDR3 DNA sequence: TGTGCCACCAGTGATACGGACGGATACGAGCAGTACTTC. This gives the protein CATSDTDGYEQYF.

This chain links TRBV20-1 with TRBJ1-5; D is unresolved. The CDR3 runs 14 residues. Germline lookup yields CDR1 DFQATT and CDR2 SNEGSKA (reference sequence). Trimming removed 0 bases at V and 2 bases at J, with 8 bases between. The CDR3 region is CSARDRSGNQPQHF. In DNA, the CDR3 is TGCAGTGCTAGAGACCGTTCAGGCAATCAGCCCCAGCATTTT.